The 13 T cell receptor beta chains below come from one sample, sequenced in a study of OX40 agonist ivuxolimab in advanced cancers. The data were produced by immunoSEQ multiplex PCR, yet TCRdb's version contains in-frame clones alone and is incomplete. The data show tens of thousands of clones, 81% seen once. This sample comprised CD4+ or CD8+ T cells sorted from blood, obtained in a trial of the OX40 agonist ivuxolimab. Source of these receptors: an adult with an advanced solid tumor such as melanoma, head and neck, liver or kidney cancer.

The J gene is TRBJ2-2, the V gene TRBV13; the D is unclear. From germline, CDR1 is PRHDT and CDR2 FYEKMQ (reference sequence). With 5 bases removed from V and 1 base from J, the gap between germline ends came to 5 bases. The CDR3 covers 13 residues. The CDR3 DNA reads as TGTGCCAGCAGCGGCGGGAACACCGGGGAGCTGTTTTTT. The encoded protein is CASSGGNTGELFF.

The chain has TRBV7-8 and TRBJ1-5, with D perhaps TRBD1 (5 bases). Trimming took off 7 bases at V and 0 bases at J, with 16 bases between the two ends. Germline CDR1 reads SGHVS; CDR2 reads FQNEAQ. CDR3 length equals 16 residues. The CDR3 sequence is CASTLTVPYSNQPQHF. In DNA form, the CDR3 reads TGTGCCAGCACCTTGACAGTCCCCTATAGCAATCAGCCCCAGCATTTT.

The V call is TRBV28, the J call TRBJ2-3, with D unclear. The CDR3 extends over 13 amino acids. V lost 6 bases and J 0 bases, leaving 7 bases between the germline ends. Germline V gene lookup returns CDR1 MDHEN and CDR2 SYDVKM. Here the CDR3 reads CASRVRSTDTQYF. CDR3 DNA sequence: TGTGCCAGCAGAGTGAGGAGCACAGATACGCAGTATTTT.

This chain uses TRBV29-1 with TRBJ1-2; D unresolved. This CDR3 region has 12 residues. The V end lost 5 bases, the J end lost 7 bases, and 14 bases lay between the germline ends. From germline, CDR1 is SQVTM and CDR2 ANQGSEA. The CDR3 region has the DNA TGCAGCGTTAACGATTGGGTTTCTGGCTACACCTTC. This codes for CSVNDWVSGYTF.

This clone has just a few counts. CDR3 residues: CASSVTPTYEQYF. The CDR3, as DNA: TGTGCCAGCAGCGTGACCCCGACCTACGAGCAGTACTTC. This sequence joins TRBV9 and TRBJ2-7; D gene ambiguous. The CDR3 spans 13 residues. In germline, CDR1 is SGDLS, CDR2 YYNGEE. V was shortened by 2 bases and J by 2 bases, with 8 bases between the two germline ends.

This clone was seen only once. The V and J genes are TRBV28 and TRBJ2-7; D is undetermined. The CDR3 covers 14 residues. Germline V CDR1 and CDR2: MDHEN, SYDVKM. Trimming shortened V by 5 bases and J by 2 bases, and 13 bases separated the two germline ends. The CDR3 bases are TGTGCCAGCAGTCCCTTGGCGGAGACCTACGAGCAGTACTTC. This encodes CASSPLAETYEQYF.

The J gene is TRBJ2-7, the V gene TRBV9, with TRBD1 matching over 7 bases. The CDR3 sequence is 16 residues long. Germline V gene sequence: CDR1 SGDLS, CDR2 YYNGEE. Trimming cost V 0 bases and J 1 base; bases outside gene matches: 7. The CDR3 reads CASSVAETGPSYEQYF. As DNA, the CDR3 is TGTGCCAGCAGCGTAGCTGAGACAGGGCCTTCCTACGAGCAGTACTTC.

CDR3 nucleotides: TGTGCCAGCAGCTCCGACAGGGCTGCCTACAATGAGCAGTTCTTC. This sequence encodes CASSSDRAAYNEQFF. The chain employs TRBV13 and TRBJ2-1; 7 nucleotides align to TRBD1. V dropped 4 bases and J dropped 2; count of bases not matched to a gene: 5. This CDR3 region has 15 residues. CDR1 PRHDT and CDR2 FYEKMQ come from the germline V gene (reference sequence).

The rearrangement joins TRBV4-1 to TRBJ2-5, with D perhaps matching TRBD2 (6 bases). Trimming stripped 4 bases from V and 11 bases from J, with 17 bases between. Per germline, CDR1 MGHRA and CDR2 YSYEKL. CDR3 length: 13 amino acids. This chain's CDR3 is CASSPLEGEEQYF. CDR3 bases: TGCGCCAGCAGCCCCCTGGAGGGCGAAGAGCAGTACTTC.

V and J are TRBV7-2 and TRBJ2-3, with 13 positions matching TRBD2. The length of the CDR3 is 18 residues. V shed 0 bases, J shed 5 bases, and the junction held 8 bases outside the gene matches. Germline loops: CDR1 SGHTA, CDR2 FQGNSA. The CDR3 here is CASSLARGTSGNLDTQYF. The CDR3 region has the DNA TGTGCCAGCAGCTTAGCTCGAGGGACTAGCGGGAATTTAGATACGCAGTATTTT.

This chain uses TRBV5-6 with TRBJ2-5, with TRBD2 as a possible D gene (6 bases). V was cut by 0 bases and J by 0 bases, with 12 bases left in between. Germline values: CDR1 SGHDT, CDR2 YYEEEE. The CDR3 loop spans 16 amino acids. The CDR3 nucleotides are TGTGCCAGCAGCTTGGCCGGGACTCTGTACCAAGAGACCCAGTACTTC. It yields the protein CASSLAGTLYQETQYF.

This clone was observed a single time. The chain employs TRBV19 and TRBJ1-4; the D is unclear. This CDR3 is 12 amino acids long. Deletions cut 5 bases from V and 3 bases from J, with 4 bases between. Germline CDR1 reads LNHDA; CDR2 reads SQIVND (reference sequence). The CDR3 protein is CASSLPNEKLFF. As DNA, the CDR3 is TGTGCCAGTAGTTTGCCTAATGAAAAACTGTTTTTT.

The chain employs TRBV6-1 and TRBJ2-7; D possibly uses TRBD1 or TRBD2 (5 bases each). Germline CDR1 MNHNS, CDR2 SASEGT. V shed 8 bases and J shed 6 bases, with 14 bases lying between them. The CDR3 runs 12 residues. CDR3: CASGRDLLEQYF. For the CDR3, the DNA is TGTGCCAGCGGCCGGGACCTACTCGAGCAGTACTTC.